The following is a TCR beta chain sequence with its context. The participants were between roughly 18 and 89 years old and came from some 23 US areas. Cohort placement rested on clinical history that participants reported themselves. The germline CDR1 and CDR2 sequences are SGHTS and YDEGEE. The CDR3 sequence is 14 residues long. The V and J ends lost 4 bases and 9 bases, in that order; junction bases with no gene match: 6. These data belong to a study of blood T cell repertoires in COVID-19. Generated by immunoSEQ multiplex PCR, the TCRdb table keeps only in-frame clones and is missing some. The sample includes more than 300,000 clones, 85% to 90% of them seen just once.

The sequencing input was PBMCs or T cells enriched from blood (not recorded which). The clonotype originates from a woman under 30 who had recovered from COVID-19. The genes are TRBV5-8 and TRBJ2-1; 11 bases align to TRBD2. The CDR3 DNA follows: TGTGCCAGCAGCCTAGCGGGGGGCCCAAGTGAGCAGTTCTTC. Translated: CASSLAGGPSEQFF.